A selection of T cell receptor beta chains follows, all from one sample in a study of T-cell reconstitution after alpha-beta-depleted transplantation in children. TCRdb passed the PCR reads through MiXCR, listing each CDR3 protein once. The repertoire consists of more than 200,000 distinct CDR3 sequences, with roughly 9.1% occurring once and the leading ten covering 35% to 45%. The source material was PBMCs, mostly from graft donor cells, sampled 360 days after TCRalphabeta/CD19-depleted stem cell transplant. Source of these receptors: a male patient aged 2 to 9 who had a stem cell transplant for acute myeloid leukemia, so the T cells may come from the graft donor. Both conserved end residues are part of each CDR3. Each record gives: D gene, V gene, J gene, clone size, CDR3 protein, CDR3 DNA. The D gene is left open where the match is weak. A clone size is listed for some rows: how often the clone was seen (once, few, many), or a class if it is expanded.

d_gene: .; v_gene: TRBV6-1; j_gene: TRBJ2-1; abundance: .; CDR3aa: CASSEIPRESYNEQFF; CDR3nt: TGTGCCAGCAGTGAAATCCCCCGGGAGAGCTACAATGAGCAGTTCTTC
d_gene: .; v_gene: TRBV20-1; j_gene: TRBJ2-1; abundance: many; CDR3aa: CSARIPPPRSSYNEQFF; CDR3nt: TGCAGTGCAAGAATACCCCCCCCGAGGAGCTCCTACAATGAGCAGTTCTTC
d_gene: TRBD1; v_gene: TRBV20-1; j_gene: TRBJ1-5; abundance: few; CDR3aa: CSAATGRYQPQHF; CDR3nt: TGCAGTGCTGCGACAGGGAGATATCAGCCCCAGCATTTT
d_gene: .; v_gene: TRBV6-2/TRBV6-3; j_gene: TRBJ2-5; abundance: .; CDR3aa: CASSYSLRVETQYF; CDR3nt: TGTGCCAGCAGTTACTCGCTCAGGGTGGAGACCCAGTACTTC
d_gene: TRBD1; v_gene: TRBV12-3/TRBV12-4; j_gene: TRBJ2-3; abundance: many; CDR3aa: CASSPRTGVNTQYF; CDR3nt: TGTGCCAGCAGTCCTAGGACAGGGGTGAATACGCAGTATTTT
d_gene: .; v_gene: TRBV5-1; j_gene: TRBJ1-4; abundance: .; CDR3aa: CASSLLGATNEKLFF; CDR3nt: TGCGCCAGCAGCTTGTTGGGGGCAACTAATGAAAAACTGTTTTTT
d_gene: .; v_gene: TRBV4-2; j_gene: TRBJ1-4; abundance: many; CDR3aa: CASSQDSGPNEKLFF; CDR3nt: TGTGCCAGCAGCCAAGATTCGGGGCCTAATGAAAAACTGTTTTTT
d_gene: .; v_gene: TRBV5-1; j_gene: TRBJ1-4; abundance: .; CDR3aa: CASSSSWDGYEKLFF; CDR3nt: TGCGCCAGCAGCTCGTCGTGGGACGGATATGAAAAACTGTTTTTT
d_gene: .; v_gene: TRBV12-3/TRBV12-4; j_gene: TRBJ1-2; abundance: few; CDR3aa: CASINTVRRITF; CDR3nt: TGTGCCAGCATTAACACGGTGCGACGCATTACCTTC
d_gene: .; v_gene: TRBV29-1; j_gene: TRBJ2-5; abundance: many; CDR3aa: CSVGPGANQETQYF; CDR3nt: TGCAGCGTTGGGCCTGGAGCGAACCAAGAGACCCAGTACTTC
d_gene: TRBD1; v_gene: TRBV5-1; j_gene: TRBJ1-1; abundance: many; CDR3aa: CASSWRTGGSEAFF; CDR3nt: TGCGCCAGCAGCTGGAGGACAGGGGGCTCTGAAGCTTTCTTT
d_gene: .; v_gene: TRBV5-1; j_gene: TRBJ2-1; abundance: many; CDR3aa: CASSLAYEQFF; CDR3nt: TGCGCCAGCAGCTTGGCGTATGAGCAGTTCTTC
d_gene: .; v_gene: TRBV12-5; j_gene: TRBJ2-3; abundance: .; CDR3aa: CASGPFQRDTQYF; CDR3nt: TGTGCTAGTGGCCCTTTCCAGCGGGATACGCAGTATTTT
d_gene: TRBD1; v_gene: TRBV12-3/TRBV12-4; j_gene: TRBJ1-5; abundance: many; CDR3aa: CASSLQGANSNQPQHF; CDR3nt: TGTGCCAGCAGCTTACAGGGGGCTAATAGCAATCAGCCCCAGCATTTT
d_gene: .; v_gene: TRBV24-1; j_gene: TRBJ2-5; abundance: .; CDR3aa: CATSDVGGPGETQYF; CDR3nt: TGTGCCACCAGTGATGTGGGGGGGCCTGGGGAGACCCAGTACTTC
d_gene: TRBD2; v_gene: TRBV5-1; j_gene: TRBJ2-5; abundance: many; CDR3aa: CASSFLAGSLETQYF; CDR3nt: TGCGCCAGCAGCTTCTTAGCGGGGTCCTTAGAGACCCAGTACTTC
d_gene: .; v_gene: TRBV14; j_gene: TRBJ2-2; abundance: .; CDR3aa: CASSHAPWTANTGELFF; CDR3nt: TGTGCCAGCAGCCACGCACCATGGACAGCCAACACCGGGGAGCTGTTTTTT
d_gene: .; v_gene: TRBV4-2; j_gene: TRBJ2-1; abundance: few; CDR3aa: CASSQEAAWRALPYNEQFF; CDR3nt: TGTGCCAGCAGCCAAGAAGCCGCCTGGCGGGCTTTACCCTACAATGAGCAGTTCTTC
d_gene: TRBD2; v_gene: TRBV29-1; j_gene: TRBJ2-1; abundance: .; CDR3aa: CSVAKLLAFDDEQFF; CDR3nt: TGCAGCGTTGCAAAATTACTAGCGTTCGACGATGAGCAGTTCTTC
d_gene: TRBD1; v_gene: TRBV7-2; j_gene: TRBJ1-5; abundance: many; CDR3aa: CASSINRGDQPQHF; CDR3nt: TGTGCCAGCAGCATAAACAGGGGCGATCAGCCCCAGCATTTT
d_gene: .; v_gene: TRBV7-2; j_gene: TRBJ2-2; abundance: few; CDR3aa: CASSLRATSTGELFF; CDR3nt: TGTGCCAGCAGCCTTAGGGCCACGAGCACCGGGGAGCTGTTTTTT
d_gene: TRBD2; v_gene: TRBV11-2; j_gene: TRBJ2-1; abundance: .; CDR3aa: CASSTTGASGLEYNEQFF; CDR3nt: TGTGCCAGCAGCACAACGGGGGCTAGCGGGCTCGAATACAATGAGCAGTTCTTC
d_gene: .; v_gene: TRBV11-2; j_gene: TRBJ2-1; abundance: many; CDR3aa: CASSLGAGVYNEQFF; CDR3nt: TGTGCCAGCAGCTTAGGGGCAGGGGTGTACAATGAGCAGTTCTTC
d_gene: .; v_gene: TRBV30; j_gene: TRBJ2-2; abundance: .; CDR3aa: CAWTRLSLGELFF; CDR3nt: TGTGCCTGGACCAGGCTAAGCCTCGGGGAGCTGTTTTTT
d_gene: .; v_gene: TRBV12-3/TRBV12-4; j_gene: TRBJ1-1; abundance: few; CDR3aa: CASSKISVTEAFF; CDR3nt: TGTGCCAGCAGTAAGATCAGTGTCACTGAAGCTTTCTTT
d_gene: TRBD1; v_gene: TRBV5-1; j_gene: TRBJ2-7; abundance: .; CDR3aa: CASRNRDRAGYEQYF; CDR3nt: TGCGCCAGCAGGAACCGGGACAGAGCAGGGTACGAGCAGTACTTC
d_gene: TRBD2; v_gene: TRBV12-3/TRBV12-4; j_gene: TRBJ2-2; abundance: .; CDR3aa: CASSSSGRAGGGELFF; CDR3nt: TGTGCCAGCAGTTCTAGCGGGAGGGCCGGTGGCGGGGAGCTGTTTTTT
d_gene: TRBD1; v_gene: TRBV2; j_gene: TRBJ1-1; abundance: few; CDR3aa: CASSEAGGRLTEAFF; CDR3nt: TGTGCCAGCAGTGAGGCAGGGGGCCGGCTCACTGAAGCTTTCTTT
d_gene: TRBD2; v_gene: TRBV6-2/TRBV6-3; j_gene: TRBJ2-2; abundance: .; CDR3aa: CASSYRGLPNTGELFF; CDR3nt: TGTGCCAGCAGTTACCGGGGACTACCGAACACCGGGGAGCTGTTTTTT
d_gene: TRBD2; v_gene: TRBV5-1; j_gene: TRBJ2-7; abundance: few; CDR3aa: CASSLVRTSGRAYEQYF; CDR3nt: TGCGCCAGCAGCTTGGTAAGGACTAGCGGGAGAGCCTACGAGCAGTACTTC
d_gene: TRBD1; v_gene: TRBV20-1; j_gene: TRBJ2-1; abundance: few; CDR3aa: CSASQGIQFF; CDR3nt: TGCAGTGCTTCACAGGGGATCCAGTTCTTC
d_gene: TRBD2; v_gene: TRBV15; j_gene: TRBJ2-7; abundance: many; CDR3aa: CATSRVPAGGLYEQYF; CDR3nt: TGTGCCACCAGCAGAGTCCCAGCGGGAGGGCTGTACGAGCAGTACTTC
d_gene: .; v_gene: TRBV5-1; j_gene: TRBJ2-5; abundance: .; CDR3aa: CASSLAQGSLRPQETQYF; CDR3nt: TGCGCCAGCAGCTTGGCACAGGGAAGTTTGCGGCCACAAGAGACCCAGTACTTC
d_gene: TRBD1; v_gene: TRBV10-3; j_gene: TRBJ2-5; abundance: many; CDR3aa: CAISDRDRSPQETQYF; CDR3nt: TGTGCCATCAGTGACCGGGACAGAAGTCCCCAAGAGACCCAGTACTTC
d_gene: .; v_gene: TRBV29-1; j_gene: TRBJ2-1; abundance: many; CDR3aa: CSVEYEQFF; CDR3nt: TGCAGCGTTGAATATGAGCAGTTCTTC
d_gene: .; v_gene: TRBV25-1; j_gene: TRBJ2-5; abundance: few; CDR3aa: CASSEAPRDIVETQYF; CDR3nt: TGTGCCAGCAGTGAGGCTCCTCGGGACATCGTTGAGACCCAGTACTTC
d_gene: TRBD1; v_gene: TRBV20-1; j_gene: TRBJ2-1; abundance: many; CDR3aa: CSAIFGQGAKFNEQFF; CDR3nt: TGCAGTGCTATATTCGGACAGGGGGCTAAGTTCAATGAGCAGTTCTTC
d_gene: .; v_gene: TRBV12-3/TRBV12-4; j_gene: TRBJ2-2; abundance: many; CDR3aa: CASSPQGGNTGELFF; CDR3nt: TGTGCCAGCAGTCCACAGGGAGGGAACACCGGGGAGCTGTTTTTT
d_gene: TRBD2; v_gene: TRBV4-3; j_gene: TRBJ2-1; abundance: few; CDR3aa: CASSPRLAGGNEQFF; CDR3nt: TGCGCCAGCAGCCCGCGACTAGCGGGAGGCAATGAGCAGTTCTTC
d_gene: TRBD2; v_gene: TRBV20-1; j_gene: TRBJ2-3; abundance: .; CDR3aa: CSADGTSGTDTQYF; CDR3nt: TGCAGTGCTGACGGGACTAGCGGGACGGATACGCAGTATTTT
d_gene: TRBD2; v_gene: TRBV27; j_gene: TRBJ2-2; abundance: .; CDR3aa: CASSSLAGYTGELFF; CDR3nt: TGTGCCAGCAGTTCACTAGCGGGATACACCGGGGAGCTGTTTTTT
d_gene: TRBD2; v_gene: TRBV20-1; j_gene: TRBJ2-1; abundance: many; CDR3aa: CSARSPGLAGGRLGYNEQFF; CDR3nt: TGCAGTGCTAGATCCCCGGGACTAGCGGGGGGTCGTTTGGGATACAATGAGCAGTTCTTC
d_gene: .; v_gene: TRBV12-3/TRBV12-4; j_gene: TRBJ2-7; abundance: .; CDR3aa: CASSRQVFPYEQYF; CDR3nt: TGTGCCAGCAGCCGACAGGTTTTCCCTTACGAGCAGTACTTC
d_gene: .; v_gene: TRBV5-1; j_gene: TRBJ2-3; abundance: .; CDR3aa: CASRDTEADTQYF; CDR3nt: TGCGCCAGCAGGGACACGGAAGCAGATACGCAGTATTTT
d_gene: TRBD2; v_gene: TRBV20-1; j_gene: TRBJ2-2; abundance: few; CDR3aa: CSARILSGGLGGGELFF; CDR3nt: TGCAGTGCTAGGATCCTTAGCGGGGGCCTGGGCGGCGGGGAGCTGTTTTTT